This TCR beta chain was identified in a study of blood T cell repertoires in COVID-19. For the study at large: Samples of COVID-19 (acute and convalescent) were obtained from the United States, Italy and Spain. PBMCs, B-cell-depleted T cells, or T cells were the source of the cDNA or gDNA that made up the material.

Study processing details: Estimation of nucleated cell counts relied on the amplification of reference gene primers. Sequencing used immunoSEQ multiplex PCR; TCRdb keeps in-frame clones, though not all of them. Clone size and V and J calls were adopted from that table, with D and trimming inferred from the DNA. The profile shows fewer than 250,000 clones, approximately 90% of them singletons. Sequencing was carried out using peripheral blood. The receptor's source is a middle-aged man with acute or convalescent COVID-19.

CDR3 residues: CASSLTGFRNQPQHF. The CDR3 region has the DNA TGTGCCAGCAGCTTAACGGGGTTTAGGAATCAGCCCCAGCATTTT. This chain uses TRBV5-4 with TRBJ1-5; D gene uncertain. The CDR3 totals 15 residues. V was pared by 2 bases and J by 4 bases, with 13 bases between. Germline loops: CDR1 SGHNT, CDR2 YYREEE (reference sequence).